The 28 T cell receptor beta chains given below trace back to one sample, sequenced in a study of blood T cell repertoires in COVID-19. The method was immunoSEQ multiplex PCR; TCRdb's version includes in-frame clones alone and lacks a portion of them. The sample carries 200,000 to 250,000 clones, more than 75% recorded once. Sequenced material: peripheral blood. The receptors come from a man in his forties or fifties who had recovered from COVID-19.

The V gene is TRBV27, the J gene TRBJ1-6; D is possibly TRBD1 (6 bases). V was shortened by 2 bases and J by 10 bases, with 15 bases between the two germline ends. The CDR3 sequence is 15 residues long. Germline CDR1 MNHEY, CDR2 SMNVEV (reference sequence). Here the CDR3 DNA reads TGTGCCAGCAGTTTACGGGGGGCAAGGGGATCACCCCTCCACTTT. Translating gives CASSLRGARGSPLHF.

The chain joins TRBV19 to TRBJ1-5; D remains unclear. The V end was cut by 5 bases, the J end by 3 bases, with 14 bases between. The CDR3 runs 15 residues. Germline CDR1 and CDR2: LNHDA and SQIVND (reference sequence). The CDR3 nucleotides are TGTGCCAGTAGTTCAGATGACACCCTCAATCAGCCCCAGCATTTT. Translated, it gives CASSSDDTLNQPQHF.

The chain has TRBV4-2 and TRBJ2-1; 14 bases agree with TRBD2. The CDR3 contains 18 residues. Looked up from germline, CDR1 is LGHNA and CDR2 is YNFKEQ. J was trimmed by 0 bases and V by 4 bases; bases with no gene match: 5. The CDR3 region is CASSLGLAGGSSYNEQFF. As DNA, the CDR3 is TGTGCCAGCAGCCTCGGACTAGCGGGAGGAAGCTCCTACAATGAGCAGTTCTTC.

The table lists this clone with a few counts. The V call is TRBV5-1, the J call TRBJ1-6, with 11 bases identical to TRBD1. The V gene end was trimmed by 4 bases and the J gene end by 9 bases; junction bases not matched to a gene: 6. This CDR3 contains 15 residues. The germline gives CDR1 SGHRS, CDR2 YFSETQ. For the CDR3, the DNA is TGCGCCAGCAGCGCCGGGACAGGGGGTGGTTCACCCCTCCACTTT. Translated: CASSAGTGGGSPLHF.

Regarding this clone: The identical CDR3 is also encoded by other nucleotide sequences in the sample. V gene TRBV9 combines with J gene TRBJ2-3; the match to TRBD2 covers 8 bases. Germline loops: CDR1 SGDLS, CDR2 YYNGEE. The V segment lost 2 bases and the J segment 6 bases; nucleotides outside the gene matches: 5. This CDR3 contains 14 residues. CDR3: CASSVAGGGDTQYF. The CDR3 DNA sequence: TGTGCCAGCAGCGTGGCGGGAGGAGGGGATACGCAGTATTTT.

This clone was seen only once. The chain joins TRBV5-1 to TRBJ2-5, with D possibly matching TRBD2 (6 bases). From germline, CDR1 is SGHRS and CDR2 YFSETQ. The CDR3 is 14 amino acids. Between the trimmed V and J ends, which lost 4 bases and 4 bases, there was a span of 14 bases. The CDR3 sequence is CASSPEGQVETQYF. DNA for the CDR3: TGCGCCAGCAGCCCGGAGGGCCAGGTAGAGACCCAGTACTTC.

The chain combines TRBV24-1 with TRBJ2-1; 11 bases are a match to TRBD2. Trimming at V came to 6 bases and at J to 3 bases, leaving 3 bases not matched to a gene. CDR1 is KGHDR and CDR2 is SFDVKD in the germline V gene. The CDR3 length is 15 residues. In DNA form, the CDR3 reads TGTGCCACCAGTCTCGGGACTAGCGGCTACAATGAGCAGTTCTTC. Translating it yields CATSLGTSGYNEQFF.

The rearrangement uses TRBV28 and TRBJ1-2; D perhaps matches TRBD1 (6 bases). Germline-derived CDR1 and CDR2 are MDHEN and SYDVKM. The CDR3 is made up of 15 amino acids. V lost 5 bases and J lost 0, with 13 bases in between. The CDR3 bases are TGTGCCAGCAGTCAACCACAGGGTTCTAACTATGGCTACACCTTC. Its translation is CASSQPQGSNYGYTF.

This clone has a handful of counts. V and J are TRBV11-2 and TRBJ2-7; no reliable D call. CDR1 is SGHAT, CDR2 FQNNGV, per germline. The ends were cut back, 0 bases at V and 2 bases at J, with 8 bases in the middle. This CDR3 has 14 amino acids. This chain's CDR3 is CASSLDPRAYEQYF. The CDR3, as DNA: TGTGCCAGCAGCTTAGATCCCCGGGCCTACGAGCAGTACTTC.

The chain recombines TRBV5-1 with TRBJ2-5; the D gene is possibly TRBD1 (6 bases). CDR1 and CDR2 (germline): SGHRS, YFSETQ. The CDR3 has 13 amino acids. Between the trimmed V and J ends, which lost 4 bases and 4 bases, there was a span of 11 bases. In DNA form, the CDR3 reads TGCGCCAGCAGCCCCGAGGGGGTAGAGACCCAGTACTTC. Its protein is CASSPEGVETQYF. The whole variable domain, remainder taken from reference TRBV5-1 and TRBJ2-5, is KAGVTQTPRYLIKTRGQQVTLSCSPISGHRSVSWYQQTPGQGLQFLFEYFSETQRNKGNFPGRFSGRQFSNSRSEMNVSTLELGDSALYLCASSPEGVETQYFGPGTRLLVL.

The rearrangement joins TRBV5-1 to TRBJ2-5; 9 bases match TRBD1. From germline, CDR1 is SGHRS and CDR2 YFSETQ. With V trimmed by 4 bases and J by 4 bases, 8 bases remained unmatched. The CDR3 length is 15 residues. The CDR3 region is CASSLDRGIIETQYF. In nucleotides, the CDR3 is TGCGCCAGCAGCCTGGACAGGGGTATAATAGAGACCCAGTACTTC.

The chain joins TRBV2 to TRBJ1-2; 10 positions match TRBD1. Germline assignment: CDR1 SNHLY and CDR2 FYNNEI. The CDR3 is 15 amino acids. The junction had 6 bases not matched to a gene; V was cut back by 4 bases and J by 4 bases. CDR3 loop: CASSAQTGGSYGYTF. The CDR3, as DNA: TGTGCCAGCAGTGCCCAGACAGGGGGCAGCTATGGCTACACCTTC.

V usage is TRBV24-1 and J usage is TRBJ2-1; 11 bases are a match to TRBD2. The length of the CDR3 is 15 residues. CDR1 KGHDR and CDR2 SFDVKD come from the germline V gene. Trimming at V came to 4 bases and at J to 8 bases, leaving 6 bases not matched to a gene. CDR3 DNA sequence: TGTGCCACCAGTGACGCTAGCGGGAGGCGCTATGAGCAGTTCTTC. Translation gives CATSDASGRRYEQFF.

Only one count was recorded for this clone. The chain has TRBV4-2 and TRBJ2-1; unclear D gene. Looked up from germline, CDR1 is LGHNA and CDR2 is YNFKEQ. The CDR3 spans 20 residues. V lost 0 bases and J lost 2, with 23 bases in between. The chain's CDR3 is CASSQEKTPSLVGPYNEQFF. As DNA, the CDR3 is TGTGCCAGCAGCCAAGAAAAGACCCCAAGTTTAGTTGGGCCCTACAATGAGCAGTTCTTC.

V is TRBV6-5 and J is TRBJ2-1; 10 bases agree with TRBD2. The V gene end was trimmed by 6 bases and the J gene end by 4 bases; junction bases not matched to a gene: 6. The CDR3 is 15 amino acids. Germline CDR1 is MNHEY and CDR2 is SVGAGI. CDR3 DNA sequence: TGTGCCAGCAGGCGAACTAGCGGGACTTACAATGAGCAGTTCTTC. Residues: CASRRTSGTYNEQFF.

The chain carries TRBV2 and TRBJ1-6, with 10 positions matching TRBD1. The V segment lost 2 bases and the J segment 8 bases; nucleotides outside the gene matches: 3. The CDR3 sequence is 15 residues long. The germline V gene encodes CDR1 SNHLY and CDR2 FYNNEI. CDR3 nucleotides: TGTGCCAGCAGTGAATGGACAGGGGGTTATTCACCCCTCCACTTT. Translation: CASSEWTGGYSPLHF.

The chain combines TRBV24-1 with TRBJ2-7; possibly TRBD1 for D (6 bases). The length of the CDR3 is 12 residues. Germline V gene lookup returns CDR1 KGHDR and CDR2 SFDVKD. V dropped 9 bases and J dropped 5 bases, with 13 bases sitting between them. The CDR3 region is CATGDRHDEQYF. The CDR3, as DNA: TGTGCCACCGGAGACAGGCACGACGAGCAGTACTTC.

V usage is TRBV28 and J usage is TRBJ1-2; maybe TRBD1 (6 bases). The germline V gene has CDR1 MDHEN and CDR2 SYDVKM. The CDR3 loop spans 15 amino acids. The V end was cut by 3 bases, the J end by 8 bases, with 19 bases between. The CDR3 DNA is TGTGCCAGCAGTTTGATCCCAATACAGGGTAACGGCTACACCTTC. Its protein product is CASSLIPIQGNGYTF.

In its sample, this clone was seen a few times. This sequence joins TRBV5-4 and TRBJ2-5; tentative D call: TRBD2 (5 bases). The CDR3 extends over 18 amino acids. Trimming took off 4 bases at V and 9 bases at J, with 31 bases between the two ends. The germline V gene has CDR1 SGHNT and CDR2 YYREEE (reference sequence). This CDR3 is CASSMSRDRAGTKRAQYF. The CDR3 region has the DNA TGTGCCAGCAGCATGTCGAGGGATCGGGCTGGTACCAAGAGGGCCCAGTACTTC. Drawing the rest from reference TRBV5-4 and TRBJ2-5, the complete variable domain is ETGVTQSPTHLIKTRGQQVTLRCSSQSGHNTVSWYQQALGQGPQFIFQYYREEENGRGNFPPRFSGLQFPNYSSELNVNALELDDSALYLCASSMSRDRAGTKRAQYFGPGTRLLVL.

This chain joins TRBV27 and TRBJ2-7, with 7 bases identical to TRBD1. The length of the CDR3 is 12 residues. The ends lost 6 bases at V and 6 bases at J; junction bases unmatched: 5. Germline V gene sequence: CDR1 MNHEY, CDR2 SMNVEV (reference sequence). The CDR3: CASRYSGGEQYF. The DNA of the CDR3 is TGTGCCAGCAGATACTCAGGGGGCGAGCAGTACTTC.

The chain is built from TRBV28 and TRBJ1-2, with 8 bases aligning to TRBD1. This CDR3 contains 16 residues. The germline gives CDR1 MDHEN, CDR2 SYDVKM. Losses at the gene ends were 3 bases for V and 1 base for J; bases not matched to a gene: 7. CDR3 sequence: CASSLYRGVNNYGYTF. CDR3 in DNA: TGTGCCAGCAGTTTGTACAGGGGGGTAAATAACTATGGCTACACCTTC.

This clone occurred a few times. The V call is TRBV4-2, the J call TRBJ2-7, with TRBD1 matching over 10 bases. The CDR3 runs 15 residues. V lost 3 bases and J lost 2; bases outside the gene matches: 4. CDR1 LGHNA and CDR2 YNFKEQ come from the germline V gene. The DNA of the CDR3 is TGTGCCAGCAGCCAGGCGGGACAGGGGCCCTACGAGCAGTACTTC. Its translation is CASSQAGQGPYEQYF.

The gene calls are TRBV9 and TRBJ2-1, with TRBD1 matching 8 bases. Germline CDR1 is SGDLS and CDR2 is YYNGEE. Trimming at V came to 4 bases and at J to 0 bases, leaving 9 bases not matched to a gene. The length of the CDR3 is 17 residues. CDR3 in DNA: TGTGCCAGCAGCTTTAGCCCCACAGGGGGCTCCTACAATGAGCAGTTCTTC. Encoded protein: CASSFSPTGGSYNEQFF.

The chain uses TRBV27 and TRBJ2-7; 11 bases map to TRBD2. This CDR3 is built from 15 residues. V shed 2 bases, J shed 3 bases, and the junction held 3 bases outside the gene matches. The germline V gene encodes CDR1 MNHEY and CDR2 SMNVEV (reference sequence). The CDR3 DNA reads TGTGCCAGCAGTTTAGTAGCGGGAGGGCTCTACGAGCAGTACTTC. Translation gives CASSLVAGGLYEQYF.

The CDR3 DNA is TGTGCCAGCAGTGTTGACAGGGATTACAACTATGGCTACACCTTC. The encoded protein is CASSVDRDYNYGYTF. V is TRBV27 and J is TRBJ1-2, with 7 bases aligning to TRBD1. J gave up 2 bases and V 5 bases, and 8 bases lay outside the gene matches. Germline V gene data show CDR1 as MNHEY and CDR2 as SMNVEV (reference sequence). CDR3 length: 15 residues.

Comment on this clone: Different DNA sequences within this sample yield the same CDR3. The CDR3 sequence: CASSPGYEQYF. In DNA, the CDR3 is TGTGCCAGCAGCCCCGGCTACGAGCAGTACTTC. The gene calls are TRBV7-9 and TRBJ2-7; D not certain. This CDR3 comprises 11 residues. Between the trimmed V and J ends, which lost 5 bases and 3 bases, there was a span of 5 bases. Looked up from germline, CDR1 is SEHNR and CDR2 is FQNEAQ (reference sequence).

The CDR3 region is CASSLGAANTGELFF. As DNA, the CDR3 is TGTGCCAGCAGCTTGGGGGCAGCTAACACCGGGGAGCTGTTTTTT. The chain recombines TRBV5-6 with TRBJ2-2; no reliable D call. The CDR3 is 15 residues long. Germline CDR1 is SGHDT and CDR2 is YYEEEE. Trimming removed 0 bases at V and 2 bases at J, with 8 bases between.

CDR3 residues: CASSLITVNTEAFF. The CDR3, as DNA: TGTGCCAGCAGCTTGATCACAGTGAACACTGAAGCTTTCTTT. This chain uses TRBV5-4 with TRBJ1-1; D unresolved. The CDR3 extends over 14 amino acids. Germline CDR1 is SGHNT and CDR2 is YYREEE (reference sequence). Trimming left V 1 base short and J 0 bases short, with 7 bases between.